This entry lists 23 T cell receptor beta chains sequenced from one sample in a study of radiotherapy plus CTLA-4 blockade in lung cancer. The assay was immunoSEQ multiplex PCR, and TCRdb's table has in-frame clones only and misses some. The table records tens of thousands of clones, 80% to 90% of them present only once. The material sequenced was peripheral blood, taken from a patient treated with radiotherapy plus ipilimumab. These receptors were taken from a human donor with non-small cell lung cancer whose response to radiotherapy plus ipilimumab could not be evaluated.

The V and J genes are TRBV2 and TRBJ1-2; D remains ambiguous. This CDR3 is 12 amino acids long. V dropped 6 bases and J dropped 8 bases, with 13 bases sitting between them. Per the germline V gene, CDR1 is SNHLY and CDR2 is FYNNEI. The CDR3 reads CASSRPGYGYTF. CDR3 DNA sequence: TGTGCCAGCAGCCGACCGGGTTACGGCTACACCTTC.

The chain joins TRBV19 to TRBJ1-1; D ambiguous. V was shortened by 3 bases and J by 11 bases, with 19 bases between the two germline ends. The CDR3 covers 14 residues. Looked up from germline, CDR1 is LNHDA and CDR2 is SQIVND (reference sequence). DNA for the CDR3: TGTGCCAGTAGTATGGTGGGCCCCTCGACCTCGGCTTTCTTT. Residues: CASSMVGPSTSAFF.

This clone was found once. V and J are TRBV2 and TRBJ1-5; the D gene is possibly TRBD1 (5 bases). Per the germline V gene, CDR1 is SNHLY and CDR2 is FYNNEI. The CDR3 is 13 residues long. The V and J ends lost 4 bases and 5 bases respectively, with 9 bases between them. The CDR3 sequence: CASSAGRDQPQHF. The CDR3 DNA follows: TGTGCCAGCAGTGCAGGGAGGGATCAGCCCCAGCATTTT.

The rearrangement links TRBV27 to TRBJ2-7; 7 bases agree with TRBD2. V lost 6 bases to trimming and J lost 4 bases; unmatched junction nucleotides: 12. The germline V gene encodes CDR1 MNHEY and CDR2 SMNVEV (reference sequence). CDR3 size: 15 residues. DNA of the CDR3: TGTGCCAGCAGCCGTCATGTTGAGGGAGGGTACGAGCAGTACTTC. Translation: CASSRHVEGGYEQYF.

The chain joins TRBV28 to TRBJ2-5; TRBD2 matches 7 bases. The tail of the sequence fits TRBJ2-7 better, so the J call may be wrong. The germline V gene encodes CDR1 MDHEN and CDR2 SYDVKM. The CDR3 has 16 amino acids. The CDR3 coding sequence is TGTGCCAGCAGTTTATCGGGGGGACTGAGCTCCTACGAGCAGTACTTC. It is translated as CASSLSGGLSSYEQYF.

The V call is TRBV11-3, the J call TRBJ2-1; the match to TRBD2 covers 16 bases. J lost 6 bases, V lost 5 bases, and 7 bases had no gene match. The germline gives CDR1 SGHNT, CDR2 YENEEA. The CDR3 has 17 residues. The CDR3 region has the DNA TGTGCCAGCAGCCCGGGGGGACTAGCGGGGGGGCCCAATGAGCAGTTCTTC. Translation: CASSPGGLAGGPNEQFF.

This chain links TRBV29-1 with TRBJ2-2, with D maybe TRBD1 (5 bases). V shed 5 bases and J shed 2 bases, with 12 bases lying between them. Germline V CDR1 and CDR2: SQVTM, ANQGSEA. The CDR3 has 14 residues. Written as DNA, the CDR3 is TGCAGCGTTAAACAGGCTGGCAACACCGGGGAGCTGTTTTTT. This translates into CSVKQAGNTGELFF.

The chain employs TRBV7-2 and TRBJ2-1, with 8 bases lining up with TRBD1. CDR3 size: 14 residues. With 6 bases clipped from V and 5 bases from J, the junction kept 6 bases outside the gene matches. In germline, CDR1 is SGHTA, CDR2 FQGNSA. Written as DNA, the CDR3 is TGTGCCAGCAGTCAACAGGACAGGGACAATGAGCAGTTCTTC. The encoded protein is CASSQQDRDNEQFF. Full variable domain (remainder filled in from reference TRBV7-2 and TRBJ2-1): GAGVSQSPSNKVTEKGKDVELRCDPISGHTALYWYRQSLGQGLEFLIYFQGNSAPDKSGLPSDRFSAERTGGSVSTLTIQRTQQEDSAVYLCASSQQDRDNEQFFGPGTRLTVL.

V is TRBV7-9 and J is TRBJ1-1; no clear D. This CDR3 is 12 amino acids long. Trimming removed 3 bases at V and 3 bases at J, with 5 bases between. Germline-derived CDR1 and CDR2 are SEHNR and FQNEAQ (reference sequence). CDR3 in amino acids: CASSFGDTEAFF. The CDR3 DNA follows: TGTGCCAGCAGCTTCGGGGACACTGAAGCTTTCTTT.

V is TRBV27 and J is TRBJ2-7; D possibly corresponds to TRBD1 (6 bases). CDR3 length: 12 amino acids. Germline-derived CDR1 and CDR2 are MNHEY and SMNVEV (reference sequence). V lost 4 bases to trimming and J lost 5 bases, with 9 bases between them. CDR3 protein: CASSSTGDEQYF. The DNA for the CDR3 is TGTGCCAGCAGTTCGACAGGTGACGAGCAGTACTTC.

In its sample, this clone was seen a few times. The genes are TRBV28 and TRBJ2-7; 14 bases align to TRBD2. The CDR3 consists of 14 residues. Looked up from germline, CDR1 is MDHEN and CDR2 is SYDVKM. J lost 7 bases, V lost 8 bases, and 7 bases had no gene match. CDR3 bases: TGTGCCAGCCGACTAGCGGGAGGGCCGAGGGAGCAGTACTTC. Amino acid sequence: CASRLAGGPREQYF.

The genes are TRBV6-6 and TRBJ2-7; 9 bases line up with TRBD2. The V and J ends lost 7 bases and 0 bases, in that order; junction bases with no gene match: 4. The germline gives CDR1 MNHNY, CDR2 SVGAGI (reference sequence). CDR3 length: 14 residues. CDR3 amino acids: CASTGLANSYEQYF. The CDR3 DNA sequence: TGTGCCAGCACGGGACTAGCAAACTCCTACGAGCAGTACTTC.

The chain joins TRBV4-1 to TRBJ1-4; 7 bases align to TRBD1. CDR1 is MGHRA and CDR2 is YSYEKL in the germline V gene. Losses at the gene ends were 2 bases for V and 0 bases for J; bases not matched to a gene: 3. The CDR3 extends over 16 amino acids. In nucleotides, the CDR3 is TGCGCCAGCAGCCAACTTGGACAGGCAACTAATGAAAAACTGTTTTTT. It specifies CASSQLGQATNEKLFF.

In nucleotides, the CDR3 is TGTGCCAGCAGTTCCCTCGGCAGGGCGGTAGATACGCAGTATTTT. It is translated as CASSSLGRAVDTQYF. V and J are TRBV28 and TRBJ2-3; possible D gene TRBD1, 5 bases. This CDR3 is built from 15 residues. The V and J ends lost 4 bases and 5 bases respectively, with 16 bases between them. Germline CDR1 reads MDHEN; CDR2 reads SYDVKM.

V usage is TRBV5-6 and J usage is TRBJ2-7, with 8 bases lining up with TRBD1. V lost 1 base and J lost 0; bases outside the gene matches: 3. This CDR3 has 15 residues. Germline CDR1 reads SGHDT; CDR2 reads YYEEEE. The CDR3 loop is CASSLWTGISYEQYF. The CDR3 DNA is TGTGCCAGCAGCTTGTGGACAGGGATCTCCTACGAGCAGTACTTC.

The J gene is TRBJ2-5, the V gene TRBV5-1, with 8 bases matching TRBD2. V lost 0 bases and J lost 2; bases outside the gene matches: 9. This CDR3 is built from 17 residues. The germline V gene has CDR1 SGHRS and CDR2 YFSETQ. CDR3 in amino acids: CASSLGGSGVTQETQYF. CDR3 nucleotides: TGCGCCAGCAGCTTGGGGGGTAGCGGGGTAACGCAAGAGACCCAGTACTTC.

The genes are TRBV19 and TRBJ2-7, with 13 bases matching TRBD2. CDR1 and CDR2 (germline): LNHDA, SQIVND (reference sequence). J was trimmed by 2 bases and V by 3 bases; bases with no gene match: 4. This CDR3 has 16 residues. CDR3 DNA: TGTGCCAGTAGTATCCCGGGACTAGCGGGAACCTACGAGCAGTACTTC. It translates to CASSIPGLAGTYEQYF.

The CDR3 here is CASSLRETQYF. The CDR3, as DNA: TGTGCCAGCAGTTTACGAGAGACCCAGTACTTC. This chain connects TRBV28 to TRBJ2-5; D gene uncertain. Per the germline V gene, CDR1 is MDHEN and CDR2 is SYDVKM. The CDR3 spans 11 residues. V shed 2 bases and J shed 4 bases, with 2 bases lying between them. Full variable domain (rest looked up from reference TRBV28 and TRBJ2-5): DVKVTQSSRYLVKRTGEKVFLECVQDMDHENMFWYRQDPGLGLRLIYFSYDVKMKEKGDIPEGYSVSREKKERFSLILESASTNQTSMYLCASSLRETQYFGPGTRLLVL.

This chain links TRBV9 with TRBJ2-7, with D tentatively TRBD2 (5 bases). The CDR3 is 16 amino acids. Trimming took 0 bases from V and 2 from J, leaving 15 bases between them. CDR1 and CDR2 from the germline V gene are SGDLS and YYNGEE. CDR3 region: CASSVGHIGGTYEQYF. CDR3 in DNA: TGTGCCAGCAGCGTAGGGCATATAGGAGGAACCTACGAGCAGTACTTC.

The V gene is TRBV9, the J gene TRBJ2-6; D is perhaps TRBD1 (5 bases). V was trimmed by 3 bases and J by 0 bases, leaving 10 bases between them. Germline V CDR1 and CDR2: SGDLS, YYNGEE. CDR3 length: 16 residues. CDR3: CASSGRQRSGANVLTF. CDR3 coding DNA: TGTGCCAGCAGCGGACGACAGCGCTCTGGGGCCAACGTCCTGACTTTC.

The chain has TRBV7-2 and TRBJ2-7, with a tentative D call TRBD1 (6 bases). V lost 8 bases to trimming and J lost 1 base, with 15 bases between them. Looked up from germline, CDR1 is SGHTA and CDR2 is FQGNSA. The CDR3 consists of 14 residues. CDR3 nucleotide sequence: TGTGCCAGCCGCAGCAGGGGAAGTTCCTACGAGCAGTACTTC. It yields the protein CASRSRGSSYEQYF.

This rearrangement joins TRBV5-1 to TRBJ2-2, with TRBD1 as a possible D gene (6 bases). Deletions cut 4 bases from V and 6 bases from J, with 22 bases between. In germline, CDR1 is SGHRS, CDR2 YFSETQ. The CDR3 extends over 17 amino acids. The CDR3: CASSPNQGRLVAGELFF. CDR3 DNA: TGCGCCAGCAGCCCAAACCAGGGGCGTCTAGTCGCCGGGGAGCTGTTTTTT.

The J gene is TRBJ1-4, the V gene TRBV2; 7 bases align to TRBD1. Trimming took 3 bases from V and 4 from J; bases not matched to a gene: 5. The CDR3 is 15 amino acids. CDR1 is SNHLY and CDR2 is FYNNEI in the germline V gene. CDR3: CASSERGQHNEKLFF. In DNA form, the CDR3 reads TGTGCCAGCAGTGAGAGGGGGCAGCATAATGAAAAACTGTTTTTT.